Only a few counts were recorded for the clone carrying this TCR beta chain. This sample is part of a study of human T cells and chemical hapten exposure. The overall study: Mostly female, the patients presented with alopecia areata, totalis or universalis.

The library attached unique molecular identifiers to individual cDNA molecules. TCRdb used MiXCR to reprocess the RACE reads, holding one entry per CDR3 protein. The sample records roughly 190,000 distinct CDR3 sequences, 20% to 25% being singletons. The germline V gene encodes CDR1 SGHRS and CDR2 YFSETQ. Between the trimmed V and J ends, which lost 0 bases and 3 bases, there was a span of 11 bases. CDR3 length equals 15 residues. Time point indicated: patch test 1, 2 weeks after DPC sensitization. Treatment noted: therapeutic diphenylcyclopropenone sensitization with weekly scalp DPC. Blood was collected ahead of every patch test applied. Total RNA was extracted from unfractionated whole blood.

The TCR originated in a woman between 50 and 59 years old with alopecia areata. Some clones in this sample may be carry-over from other donors' samples. Sample: whole blood, taken in connection with sensitization to the hapten diphenylcyclopropenone (DPC). The chain carries TRBV5-1 and TRBJ2-3; D is perhaps TRBD1 (6 bases). For the CDR3, the DNA is TGCGCCAGCAGCTTGGGAACAGGGTGGACAGATACGCAGTATTTT. Its protein product is CASSLGTGWTDTQYF.